Below are 23 T cell receptor beta chains sequenced from a single sample in a study of cytomegalovirus exposure and HLA in healthy donors. Assay: immunoSEQ multiplex PCR; the TCRdb copy retains only in-frame clones and omits some. This sample has roughly 110,000 clones; 88% occur once, and the top ten carry about 2%. Sequencing input: PBMCs. The receptors here all came from a young woman in good health and CMV-seropositive.

The CDR3 loop is CASSRTGASSYNEQFF. The CDR3 bases are TGTGCCAGCAGTCGGACAGGGGCAAGCTCCTACAATGAGCAGTTCTTC. This chain uses TRBV5-4 with TRBJ2-1, with 9 bases fitting TRBD1. This CDR3 is 16 amino acids long. Germline values: CDR1 SGHNT, CDR2 YYREEE (reference sequence). The V segment lost 5 bases and the J segment 0 bases; nucleotides outside the gene matches: 6.

The rearrangement joins TRBV4-3 to TRBJ1-5; weak D call: TRBD1 (6 bases). In germline, CDR1 is LGHNA, CDR2 YSLEER. V was trimmed by 4 bases and J by 2 bases, leaving 12 bases between them. The CDR3 spans 15 residues. The CDR3 coding sequence is TGCGCCAGCAGCCCAACGGCAGGGGGCAATCAGCCCCAGCATTTT. Amino acids: CASSPTAGGNQPQHF.

The V and J genes are TRBV6-1 and TRBJ2-7; a possible D gene is TRBD2 (7 bases). V was pared by 4 bases and J by 5 bases, with 18 bases between. CDR1 MNHNS and CDR2 SASEGT come from the germline V gene. The CDR3 loop spans 15 amino acids. CDR3 in DNA: TGTGCCAGCAGTGCGGATGGGGGGGGGCTGGACGAGCAGTACGTC. This gives the protein CASSADGGGLDEQYV.

This clone was seen just once. This sequence joins TRBV19 and TRBJ1-1, with D unresolved. The germline V gene has CDR1 LNHDA and CDR2 SQIVND (reference sequence). The CDR3 is 14 residues long. The ends were cut back, 3 bases at V and 0 bases at J, with 8 bases in the middle. CDR3: CASSMHNMNTEAFF. CDR3 nucleotides: TGTGCCAGTAGTATGCACAACATGAACACTGAAGCTTTCTTT.

The genes are TRBV7-9 and TRBJ2-1; a weak D match, TRBD1 (5 bases). Germline-derived CDR1 and CDR2 are SEHNR and FQNEAQ (reference sequence). Trimming cost V 1 base and J 6 bases, with 13 bases left between them. The CDR3 spans 15 residues. The CDR3: CASSLDRNRANEQFF. The CDR3 DNA is TGTGCCAGCAGCTTAGACAGGAACCGAGCCAATGAGCAGTTCTTC.

The CDR3 loop reads CASSSLPRRGYTEAFF. As DNA, the CDR3 is TGCGCCAGCAGCTCCTTGCCCAGAAGAGGGTACACTGAAGCTTTCTTT. This rearrangement joins TRBV5-1 to TRBJ1-1; D gene ambiguous. The CDR3 spans 16 residues. Germline CDR1 SGHRS, CDR2 YFSETQ. Trimming took 3 bases from V and 3 from J, leaving 18 bases between them.

The chain combines TRBV20-1 with TRBJ1-1; tentative D call: TRBD1 (6 bases). The CDR3 has 11 residues. Germline CDR1 is DFQATT and CDR2 is SNEGSKA (reference sequence). Deletions cut 5 bases from V and 9 bases from J, with 13 bases between. The chain's CDR3 is CSAFQGIQAFF. The CDR3 coding sequence is TGCAGTGCTTTTCAGGGGATCCAAGCTTTCTTT.

This sequence joins TRBV6-6 and TRBJ1-1; a possible D gene is TRBD1 (6 bases). The ends were cut back, 5 bases at V and 5 bases at J, with 18 bases in the middle. Germline-derived CDR1 and CDR2 are MNHNY and SVGAGI (reference sequence). There are 15 residues in the CDR3. In DNA, the CDR3 is TGTGCCAGCAGTCCCCCCCCAGGGGTTGAGACTGAAGCTTTCTTT. Protein product: CASSPPPGVETEAFF.

The chain combines TRBV7-2 with TRBJ1-2; TRBD1 agrees at 7 bases. Germline values: CDR1 SGHTA, CDR2 FQGNSA. CDR3 length: 16 residues. Unmatched junction bases numbered 11, after V lost 5 bases and J lost 2 bases. This CDR3 reads CASSQQGQDLNYGYTF. The CDR3 DNA is TGTGCCAGCAGCCAGCAAGGACAGGATTTAAACTATGGCTACACCTTC.

This rearrangement joins TRBV19 to TRBJ1-5; D gene ambiguous. CDR1 is LNHDA, CDR2 SQIVND, per germline (reference sequence). V lost 6 bases and J 2 bases, leaving 14 bases between the germline ends. The CDR3 extends over 15 amino acids. CDR3 region: CASSARPNGNQPQHF. CDR3 in DNA: TGTGCCAGTAGCGCGCGGCCAAATGGCAATCAGCCCCAGCATTTT.

The chain has TRBV6-6 and TRBJ2-3; possibly TRBD1 for D (6 bases). Germline values: CDR1 MNHNY, CDR2 SVGAGI (reference sequence). The CDR3 contains 15 residues. V was pared by 6 bases and J by 4 bases, with 17 bases between. The CDR3 nucleotides read TGTGCCAGCAGGTCACAGGGTGTTGGGGCAGATACGCAGTATTTT. It yields the protein CASRSQGVGADTQYF.

The chain has TRBV4-1 and TRBJ2-5; TRBD2 is a possible D gene (5 bases). CDR1 is MGHRA, CDR2 YSYEKL, per germline. V lost 2 bases and J lost 5, with 6 bases in between. This CDR3 comprises 12 residues. The chain's CDR3 is CASSQSGETQYF. The DNA of the CDR3 is TGCGCCAGCAGCCAAAGCGGTGAGACCCAGTACTTC.

The chain joins TRBV10-2 to TRBJ1-1; TRBD1 aligns across 9 bases. Germline V lookup: CDR1 WSHSY, CDR2 SAAADI. V shed 6 bases and J 6 bases; nucleotides not matched to a gene: 11. This CDR3 is built from 15 residues. CDR3 DNA sequence: TGCGCCAGCAGGGTACGGGACAGGGAAGGGCCTGAAGCTTTCTTT. Translation: CASRVRDREGPEAFF.

CDR3 protein: CASSPVPTEAFF. CDR3 nucleotide sequence: TGTGCCAGCAGTCCCGTCCCCACTGAAGCTTTCTTT. The V and J genes are TRBV28 and TRBJ1-1; D remains ambiguous. The CDR3 runs 12 residues. V was pared by 5 bases and J by 4 bases, with 8 bases between. CDR1 and CDR2 from the germline V gene are MDHEN and SYDVKM.

This sequence joins TRBV2 and TRBJ2-7, with TRBD1 matching over 10 bases. The CDR3 has 16 amino acids. V was clipped by 3 bases and J by 4 bases; unmatched bases: 9. Germline V lookup: CDR1 SNHLY, CDR2 FYNNEI. The CDR3 DNA sequence: TGTGCCAGCAGTGACTTTTTGGACAGGGGGACTTACGAGCAGTACGTC. It specifies CASSDFLDRGTYEQYV.

The chain couples TRBV28 to TRBJ2-5, with TRBD2 identical over 12 bases. This CDR3 contains 17 residues. CDR1 is MDHEN, CDR2 SYDVKM, per germline. Losses at the gene ends were 6 bases for V and 4 bases for J; bases not matched to a gene: 12. CDR3 coding DNA: TGTGCCAGCAGCCGACATGCGACTAGCGGGGGACGAGAGACCCAGTACTTC. Amino acid sequence: CASSRHATSGGRETQYF.

J is TRBJ1-5 and V is TRBV6-1, with a weak D call TRBD1 (6 bases). This CDR3 comprises 13 residues. With 11 bases removed from V and 3 bases from J, the gap between germline ends came to 14 bases. The germline CDR1 and CDR2 sequences are MNHNS and SASEGT. In nucleotides, the CDR3 is TGTGCCGGACGCAGGGACAACAATCAGCCCCAGCATTTT. Protein sequence: CAGRRDNNQPQHF.

The chain couples TRBV18 to TRBJ2-7; possible D gene TRBD1, 7 bases. From germline, CDR1 is KGHSH and CDR2 LQKENI. The V gene lost 3 bases and the J gene lost 7 bases, with 16 bases spanning the gap. This CDR3 is built from 14 residues. The CDR3 reads CASSPGTEEGEQYV. The DNA for the CDR3 is TGTGCCAGCTCACCCGGGACAGAGGAGGGAGAGCAGTACGTC.

The chain joins TRBV4-3 to TRBJ1-6; D is undetermined. V was cut by 0 bases and J by 0 bases, with 6 bases left in between. The CDR3 consists of 16 residues. The germline V gene has CDR1 LGHNA and CDR2 YSLEER. The CDR3 spells CASSQDRSSYNSPLHF. For the CDR3, the DNA is TGCGCCAGCAGCCAAGATAGGAGCTCCTATAATTCACCCCTCCACTTT.

The chain combines TRBV9 with TRBJ2-5; 8 bases match TRBD2. Germline-derived CDR1 and CDR2 are SGDLS and YYNGEE. Germline trimming cut 3 bases from V and 5 bases from J; bases unmatched to any gene: 9. This CDR3 comprises 15 residues. CDR3: CASSGEAGDGETQYF. CDR3 nucleotide sequence: TGTGCCAGCAGCGGCGAAGCGGGGGACGGGGAGACCCAGTACTTC.

This chain connects TRBV2 to TRBJ1-6; TRBD1 matches 8 bases. CDR3 length equals 15 residues. With V trimmed by 5 bases and J by 8 bases, 8 bases remained unmatched. Germline V gene lookup returns CDR1 SNHLY and CDR2 FYNNEI. This CDR3 reads CASSPRTGSDSPLHF. Here the CDR3 DNA reads TGTGCCAGCAGTCCCCGGACAGGGTCGGATTCACCCCTCCACTTT.

The J gene is TRBJ2-5, the V gene TRBV7-7, with 8 bases identical to TRBD1. V was pared by 6 bases and J by 1 base, with 4 bases of the junction left unmatched. The CDR3 contains 14 residues. CDR1 is SSHAT and CDR2 is FNYEAQ in the germline V gene (reference sequence). In DNA form, the CDR3 reads TGTGCCAGCAGTACAGACAGGGGCCAAGAGACCCAGTACTTC. Amino acids: CASSTDRGQETQYF.

This chain links TRBV4-1 with TRBJ2-7; the match to TRBD2 covers 7 bases. Trimming cost V 0 bases and J 2 bases; bases outside gene matches: 4. Germline lookup yields CDR1 MGHRA and CDR2 YSYEKL. The CDR3 spans 15 residues. The CDR3 DNA reads as TGCGCCAGCAGCCAAGATGGGGGGGGTACCTACGAGCAGTACTTC. Protein product: CASSQDGGGTYEQYF.